A selection of T cell receptor beta chains follows, all from one sample in a study of cytomegalovirus exposure and HLA in healthy donors. Only in-frame clones appear in the TCRdb table, and some are missing; sequencing was by immunoSEQ multiplex PCR. The ten top clones account for approximately 10%, within a sample of approximately 58,000 clones. Sequences were obtained from PBMCs. The receptor set was obtained from a woman between 50 and 59 years old in good health and CMV-seropositive. Each CDR3 is given with its conserved first and last residue. The D gene is left open where the match is weak.

d_call j_call v_call cdr3_nt cdr3_aa
TRBD2 TRBJ2-7 TRBV4-2 TGTGCCAGCAGCCAAGAAGGCCTAGCGGGATCCTACGAGCAGTACTTC CASSQEGLAGSYEQYF
- TRBJ2-7 TRBV29-1 TGCAGCGTTCACAGCCAGACCTACGAGCAGTACTTC CSVHSQTYEQYF
TRBD1 TRBJ2-7 TRBV5-1 TGCGCCAGCAGCTGGTCGGGACAGGGTAACTACGAGCAGTACTTC CASSWSGQGNYEQYF
TRBD1 TRBJ2-2 TRBV7-3 TGTGCCAGCAGCTTACGACAGGGTGGCACCGGGGAGCTGTTTTTT CASSLRQGGTGELFF
- TRBJ2-2 TRBV5-6 TGTGCCAGCAGCTTCGGACTAACGAACACCGGGGAGCTGTTTTTT CASSFGLTNTGELFF
TRBD1 TRBJ2-7 TRBV5-1 TGCGCCAGCAGCTTCACCAGGACAGGGAGCTACGAGCAGTACTTC CASSFTRTGSYEQYF
- TRBJ1-4 TRBV27 TGTGCCAGCAGTTTAACGCGGGATTCTGGGGTGGGAGAAAAACTGTTTTTT CASSLTRDSGVGEKLFF
- TRBJ2-2 TRBV6-5 TGTGCCAGCAGTTACTTCTCCGGGGAGCTGTTTTTT CASSYFSGELFF
- TRBJ2-7 TRBV5-1 TGCGCCAGCAGCTTGCCAGGGTTTCCCTACGAGCAGTACTTC CASSLPGFPYEQYF
- TRBJ2-2 TRBV5-1 TGCGCCAGCAGCGCCGGGTACAACACCGGGGAGCTGTTTTTT CASSAGYNTGELFF
TRBD1 TRBJ1-5 TRBV2 TGTGCCAGCGGGGGACAGGGGAGCATTCAGCCCCAGCATTTT CASGGQGSIQPQHF
- TRBJ1-1 TRBV29-1 TGCAGCGTTGAAGGAGGGAGGGCTGACACTGAAGCTTTCTTT CSVEGGRADTEAFF
- TRBJ1-2 TRBV6-5 TGTGCCAGCAACAACCCCCGGGGGGCGCAAGGCTACACCTTC CASNNPRGAQGYTF
- TRBJ1-6 TRBV11-3 TGTGCCAGCAGCCTGGACAGAAATTCACCCCTCCACTTT CASSLDRNSPLHF
- TRBJ2-7 TRBV5-1 TGCGCCAGCAGCTCAAAATTGGGACTCTTAACCTACGAGCAGTACTTC CASSSKLGLLTYEQYF
- TRBJ2-7 TRBV7-6 TGTGCCAGCAGCGTTGGAGCCTACGAGCAGTACTTC CASSVGAYEQYF
TRBD1 TRBJ1-2 TRBV28 TGTGCCAGCAGTTTGGGGCACAGGGGGCACGGCTACACCTTC CASSLGHRGHGYTF
- TRBJ1-5 TRBV2 TGTGCCAGCCCCCGGGGGGTGGGCAGGGATAATCAGCCCCAGCATTTT CASPRGVGRDNQPQHF
- TRBJ2-3 TRBV19 TGTGCCAGTAGTATTTCCACGGGGATCACAGATACGCAGTATTTT CASSISTGITDTQYF
TRBD2 TRBJ2-2 TRBV5-6 TGTGCCAGCAGCTTGGGGAGCGGGAGTCGTTCCGGGGAGCTGTTTTTT CASSLGSGSRSGELFF
TRBD1 TRBJ1-2 TRBV4-3 TGCGCCAGCAGCCAAGCCAGGGGGACAAAAGATGGCTACACCTTC CASSQARGTKDGYTF
TRBD1 TRBJ2-7 TRBV5-1 TGCGCCAGCAGCTTGGGGGACAGGGTTGGGAACGAGCAGTACTTC CASSLGDRVGNEQYF
- TRBJ1-5 TRBV6-1 TGTGCCAGCATCGTGACACCCAATAGCAATCAGCCCCAGCATTTT CASIVTPNSNQPQHF
TRBD1 TRBJ2-5 TRBV4-1 TGCGCCAGCAGCCCGACAGGGCCCGGCGAGACCCAGTACTTC CASSPTGPGETQYF
TRBD1 TRBJ2-7 TRBV7-6 TGTGCCAGCGGGGCGACAGGGGACGAGCAGTACTTC CASGATGDEQYF
TRBD1 TRBJ2-7 TRBV5-1 TGCGCCAGCAGCTCGACCGGGACAGGGCCCTACGAGCAGTACTTC CASSSTGTGPYEQYF
- TRBJ1-1 TRBV10-3 TGTGCCATCAGTGACGGGTGGGGCCCGAACACTGAAGCTTTCTTT CAISDGWGPNTEAFF
- TRBJ2-7 TRBV7-9 TGTGCCAGCAGCTTAGGGGCCAGGATCTACGAGCAGTACTTC CASSLGARIYEQYF
- TRBJ1-4 TRBV5-1 TGCGCCAGCAGCCTACAGGGTCAGGATGTCGGACTGTTTTTT CASSLQGQDVGLFF
TRBD1 TRBJ2-7 TRBV5-4 TGTGCCAGCAGACGAGCCGGGACAGCCTTTTACGAGCAGTACTTC CASRRAGTAFYEQYF
- TRBJ2-1 TRBV19 TGTGCCAGTAGTTCCTGGACTGTTGGAGATGAGCAGTTCTTC CASSSWTVGDEQFF
- TRBJ2-1 TRBV5-4 TGTGCCAGCAGCTCGGTACTATCGGGACTGGCTTACAATGAGCAGTTCTTC CASSSVLSGLAYNEQFF
TRBD2 TRBJ2-7 TRBV5-4 TGTGCCAGCACCCCTGACTTGGGAGGGTACGAGCAGTACTTC CASTPDLGGYEQYF
TRBD1 TRBJ1-2 TRBV6-6 TGTGCCAGCAGGAGGGGACAGCCCGATGGCTACACCTTC CASRRGQPDGYTF
- TRBJ2-6 TRBV19 TGTGCCAGTAGTCCCCCCGGCTCTGGGGCCAACGTCCTGACTTTC CASSPPGSGANVLTF
- TRBJ2-5 TRBV12-5 TGTGCTAGTGGACCCCGTTTTGCGGGGGCCGGGGAGACCCAGTACTTC CASGPRFAGAGETQYF
TRBD1 TRBJ2-1 TRBV28 TGTGCCAGCAGTTTTGGGGGACAGGCTTACAATGAGCAGTTCTTC CASSFGGQAYNEQFF
- TRBJ1-5 TRBV7-9 TGTGCCAGCAGCTTTTCCCATAGCGGATACCAAAATCAGCCCCAGCATTTT CASSFSHSGYQNQPQHF
- TRBJ1-1 TRBV6-5 TGTGCCAGCACCAACTACATGAACACTGAAGCTTTCTTT CASTNYMNTEAFF
- TRBJ2-1 TRBV2 TGTGCCAGCAGGGGGGACTTCTCCTACAATGAGCAGTTCTTC CASRGDFSYNEQFF
TRBD1 TRBJ1-2 TRBV28 TGTGCCAGCAGTCGTCAACCGGGACAGGGGTATGGCTACACCTTC CASSRQPGQGYGYTF
- TRBJ2-7 TRBV15 TGTGCCACCAGCAGAGGTGGGGGAGGAGGCTACGAGCAGTACTTC CATSRGGGGGYEQYF
- TRBJ2-5 TRBV7-2 TGTGCCAGCACCTTAGCTCTCCAAGAGACCCAGTACTTC CASTLALQETQYF
- TRBJ2-7 TRBV30 TGTGCCTGGAGTCTCCGCGAGCAGTACTTC CAWSLREQYF
TRBD2 TRBJ2-7 TRBV6-5 TGTGCCAGCAGTTACTCGGAGACTAGCGGGAGTCACGAACAGTACTTC CASSYSETSGSHEQYF
- TRBJ2-2 TRBV7-6 TGTGCCAGCAGCCAGAACTATGGCACCGGGGAGCTGTTTTTT CASSQNYGTGELFF
TRBD1 TRBJ1-5 TRBV4-1 TGCGCCAGCAGCCAAGATCCGACAGGGGGGGTTCAGCCCCAGCATTTT CASSQDPTGGVQPQHF
TRBD1 TRBJ2-5 TRBV10-1 TGCGCCAGCAGTGGTGGGACAGTGGAGACCCAGTACTTC CASSGGTVETQYF
TRBD2 TRBJ2-1 TRBV7-9 TGTGCCAGCAGCTTAGGGACTAGGAACGATGAGCAGTTCTTC CASSLGTRNDEQFF
TRBD1 TRBJ1-4 TRBV5-1 TGCGCCAGCAGCACCGTGGCAGGGGGCAATGAAAAACTGTTTTTT CASSTVAGGNEKLFF
- TRBJ2-5 TRBV7-6 TGTGCCAGCAGCTTAGTACATTTTGAGACCCAGTACTTC CASSLVHFETQYF
- TRBJ2-3 TRBV30 TGTGCCTGGAGTAAAGGGACACAAAGCACAGATACGCAGTATTTT CAWSKGTQSTDTQYF
- TRBJ2-3 TRBV11-2 TGTGCCAGCAGCTTAGACAGGTCTAGCACAGATACGCAGTATTTT CASSLDRSSTDTQYF